The 27 T cell receptor beta chains below all came from one sample that was sequenced in a study of vaccination and CD4 T cells after COVID-19. The antigens these receptors bind are not known. Cultured CD4+ T cells had their DNA profiled by the Oncomine TCR Beta short-read assay. TCRdb fed the PCR reads into MiXCR, producing one record per CDR3 protein. The sample carries roughly 8,400 distinct CDR3 sequences, about 50% recorded once. The sample's treatment: roughly 11-day PBMC culture with coronavirus spike peptide pools or control peptides (ViraFEST assay). During the years 2011-2018, before the COVID-19 pandemic, the unexposed donor's CD4+ T cells were collected. The sequenced sample was CD4+ T cells from blood, cultured in vitro. The source is a human donor in good health.

This rearrangement joins TRBV20-1 to TRBJ2-1; 9 positions match TRBD2. Germline V gives CDR1 DFQATT, CDR2 SNEGSKA (reference sequence). The ends lost 6 bases at V and 8 bases at J; junction bases unmatched: 14. The CDR3 has 15 amino acids. The DNA for the CDR3 is TGCAGTGCGTCCAAGGGAGCGGGAGGTCAGCATGAGCAGTTCTTC. It encodes CSASKGAGGQHEQFF.

The chain couples TRBV6-5 to TRBJ2-7; 11 nucleotides agree with TRBD1. This CDR3 is 15 amino acids long. Germline V CDR1 and CDR2: MNHEY, SVGAGI. The V gene end was trimmed by 3 bases and the J gene end by 3 bases; junction bases not matched to a gene: 4. In nucleotides, the CDR3 is TGTGCCAGCAGTTATTCCGGGACAGGGGGCTACGAGCAGTACTTC. This translates into CASSYSGTGGYEQYF.

The gene calls are TRBV28 and TRBJ1-2; D call uncertain. Germline loops: CDR1 MDHEN, CDR2 SYDVKM. The CDR3 consists of 15 residues. Trimming stripped 5 bases from V and 5 bases from J, with 18 bases between. DNA for the CDR3: TGTGCCAGCAGTGAGGCCGGAGGCAGGCGATATGGCTACACCTTC. Protein: CASSEAGGRRYGYTF.

V is TRBV21-1 and J is TRBJ1-1; the listed D gene, TRBD1, was not tested against the DNA. TRBV21-1 is recorded as a pseudogene. The length of the CDR3 is 20 residues. CDR3 sequence reads: CASSKGIAPDDTGADTEAFF. The CDR3 DNA reads as TGTGCCAGCAGTAAGGGAATCGCGCCAGACGATACAGGGGCGGACACTGAAGCTTTCTTT.

The chain joins TRBV4-1 to TRBJ1-1; D gene unclear. Trimming left V 1 base short and J 3 bases short, with 6 bases between. CDR3 length equals 13 residues. The V gene's germline CDR1 is MGHRA and CDR2 YSYEKL. The CDR3 here is CASSQGGYTEAFF. In DNA, the CDR3 is TGCGCCAGCAGCCAAGGCGGATACACTGAAGCTTTCTTT.

V and J are TRBV5-1 and TRBJ2-3, with D unclear. The germline V gene has CDR1 SGHRS and CDR2 YFSETQ. The CDR3 is made up of 13 amino acids. V shed 1 base and J shed 4 bases, with 7 bases lying between them. CDR3 sequence: CASSLFDSDTQYF. The CDR3 DNA reads TGCGCCAGCAGCTTGTTCGATTCAGATACGCAGTATTTT.

V and J are TRBV20-1 and TRBJ2-6, with TRBD1 matching over 7 bases. The CDR3 contains 14 residues. Germline V gene lookup returns CDR1 DFQATT and CDR2 SNEGSKA (reference sequence). With 6 bases clipped from V and 4 bases from J, the junction kept 6 bases outside the gene matches. CDR3 DNA sequence: TGCAGTGCCACGACAGGGAGCGGGGCCAACGTCCTGACTTTC. Encoded protein: CSATTGSGANVLTF.

This clonotype was seen a few times. The chain joins TRBV27 to TRBJ1-2, with D hard to call. The CDR3 consists of 14 residues. Germline V gene lookup returns CDR1 MNHEY and CDR2 SMNVEV (reference sequence). The germline V and J ends were trimmed by 0 bases and 2 bases, with 7 bases remaining between them. DNA for the CDR3: TGTGCCAGCAGTTTATCACGACGGAACTATGGCTACACCTTC. This gives the protein CASSLSRRNYGYTF.

The rearrangement links TRBV7-9 to TRBJ1-5; weak D call: TRBD1 (5 bases). Trimming took off 2 bases at V and 5 bases at J, with 10 bases between the two ends. The CDR3 runs to 14 residues. Germline V gene sequence: CDR1 SEHNR, CDR2 FQNEAQ (reference sequence). The CDR3 loop is CASSLRGGHQPQHF. The CDR3 DNA reads TGTGCCAGCAGCTTACGGGGGGGACATCAGCCCCAGCATTTT.

There are a few counts of this clonotype. V gene TRBV7-9 combines with J gene TRBJ2-1; D is tentatively TRBD1 or TRBD2 (5 bases each). The V gene lost 2 bases and the J gene lost 6 bases, with 17 bases spanning the gap. Germline CDR1 SEHNR, CDR2 FQNEAQ (reference sequence). The CDR3 totals 16 residues. CDR3: CASSLWLSERGNEQFF. CDR3 sequence (DNA): TGTGCCAGCAGCTTATGGTTATCCGAGAGGGGCAATGAGCAGTTCTTC.

The genes are TRBV7-2 and TRBJ2-1; TRBD2 matches 8 bases. This CDR3 contains 14 residues. Germline V lookup: CDR1 SGHTA, CDR2 FQGNSA. After removal of 9 bases from V and 2 bases from J, the junction contained 6 bases not matched to a gene. The CDR3 here is CASSPGGAYNEQFF. The CDR3 region has the DNA TGTGCCAGTAGCCCCGGGGGGGCCTACAATGAGCAGTTCTTC. Based on the CDR3 plus reference TRBV7-2 and TRBJ2-1, the full variable domain is GAGVSQSPSNKVTEKGKDVELRCDPISGHTALYWYRQSLGQGLEFLIYFQGNSAPDKSGLPSDRFSAERTGGSVSTLTIQRTQQEDSAVYLCASSPGGAYNEQFFGPGTRLTVL.

This clonotype has only a few counts. The V call is TRBV7-6, the J call TRBJ2-7; 12 bases line up with TRBD2. Looked up from germline, CDR1 is SGHVS and CDR2 is FNYEAQ. This CDR3 has 16 residues. Germline trimming cut 5 bases from V and 4 bases from J; bases unmatched to any gene: 9. In nucleotides, the CDR3 is TGTGCCAGCAGCCGCCCCAAGGGACTAGCGGGTTACGAGCAGTACTTC. Translation: CASSRPKGLAGYEQYF.

This clonotype turned up a few times. The chain recombines TRBV6-1 with TRBJ2-3, with 14 nucleotides matching TRBD2. Germline-derived CDR1 and CDR2 are MNHNS and SASEGT. The CDR3 has 15 residues. V trimming: 8 bases; J trimming: 5 bases; junction bases outside the gene matches: 6. CDR3 sequence: CASWTSGGWGDTQYF. The CDR3 DNA sequence: TGTGCCAGCTGGACTAGCGGGGGGTGGGGAGATACGCAGTATTTT.

This chain uses TRBV5-8 with TRBJ1-6; 9 nucleotides line up with TRBD1. Germline CDR1 SGHTS, CDR2 YDEGEE. Trimming at V came to 3 bases and at J to 3 bases, leaving 4 bases not matched to a gene. CDR3 size: 16 residues. The CDR3 sequence is CASSSGQGNYNSPLHF. The CDR3 DNA reads as TGTGCCAGCAGCTCCGGACAGGGGAACTATAATTCACCCCTCCACTTT.

The chain joins TRBV7-8 to TRBJ1-1; D not certain. Germline V CDR1 and CDR2: SGHVS, FQNEAQ. Between the trimmed V and J ends, which lost 1 base and 2 bases, there was a span of 5 bases. The CDR3 consists of 13 residues. The CDR3 here is CASSLEYNTEAFF. The CDR3 DNA is TGTGCCAGCAGCTTAGAGTATAACACTGAAGCTTTCTTT.

In nucleotides, the CDR3 is TGTGCCAGTAGTGTAGGTCTCAACACTGAAGCTTTCTTT. It specifies CASSVGLNTEAFF. The chain joins TRBV19 to TRBJ1-1; the D is unclear. This CDR3 spans 13 amino acids. Germline V gives CDR1 LNHDA, CDR2 SQIVND (reference sequence). Trimming took 5 bases from V and 2 from J, leaving 9 bases between them. Full variable domain (outside the CDR3, taken from reference TRBV19 and TRBJ1-1): DGGITQSPKYLFRKEGQNVTLSCEQNLNHDAMYWYRQDPGQGLRLIYYSQIVNDFQKGDIAEGYSVSREKKESFPLTVTSAQKNPTAFYLCASSVGLNTEAFFGQGTRLTVV.

This chain connects TRBV29-1 to TRBJ1-1; D is ambiguous. CDR1 and CDR2 from the germline V gene are SQVTM and ANQGSEA. The CDR3 spans 15 residues. V lost 6 bases, J lost 0 bases, and 17 bases lay in between. The CDR3 DNA follows: TGCAGCGTGGGCCAGACCAATTCCATGAACACTGAAGCTTTCTTT. Protein sequence: CSVGQTNSMNTEAFF.

The V and J genes are TRBV20-1 and TRBJ2-1; 9 bases match TRBD2. The CDR3 sequence is 15 residues long. With V trimmed by 8 bases and J by 1 base, 9 bases remained unmatched. Per the germline V gene, CDR1 is DFQATT and CDR2 is SNEGSKA (reference sequence). CDR3 in amino acids: CSLPRREGSYNEQFF. DNA of the CDR3: TGCAGTCTCCCGCGGCGGGAGGGGTCCTACAATGAGCAGTTCTTC.

This clonotype was found a few times. The chain combines TRBV20-1 with TRBJ1-2; 9 bases fit TRBD1. The length of the CDR3 is 13 residues. Germline-derived CDR1 and CDR2 are DFQATT and SNEGSKA (reference sequence). The J segment lost 5 bases and the V segment lost 3 bases, leaving 4 bases of the junction unmatched. The CDR3 DNA is TGCAGTGCTAGCGGGACAGGGCAATATGGCTACACCTTC. Translating it yields CSASGTGQYGYTF.

This sequence joins TRBV10-2 and TRBJ1-2; D call uncertain. The germline V gene has CDR1 WSHSY and CDR2 SAAADI. This CDR3 comprises 12 residues. V lost 3 bases, J lost 5 bases, and 7 bases lay in between. The CDR3 region is CASSDRRYGYTF. In DNA, the CDR3 is TGCGCCAGCAGTGACAGGAGATATGGCTACACCTTC.

This clonotype came up a few times. The CDR3 spells CASSLETGGNTEAFF. Here the CDR3 DNA reads TGCGCCAGCAGCTTGGAGACAGGGGGGAACACTGAAGCTTTCTTT. This chain links TRBV5-1 with TRBJ1-1; 9 bases fit TRBD1. The germline V gene encodes CDR1 SGHRS and CDR2 YFSETQ. CDR3 length equals 15 residues. V trimming: 0 bases; J trimming: 1 base; junction bases outside the gene matches: 1.

This rearrangement joins TRBV7-2 to TRBJ2-5; D unclear. Trimming removed 3 bases at V and 6 bases at J, with 11 bases between. The CDR3 loop spans 13 amino acids. Germline V lookup: CDR1 SGHTA, CDR2 FQGNSA. DNA for the CDR3: TGTGCCAGCAGCTTCGCCCCCCCACAGACCCAGTACTTC. This sequence encodes CASSFAPPQTQYF.

The chain couples TRBV6-1 to TRBJ1-2; maybe TRBD1 (5 bases). V gave up 0 bases and J gave up 3 bases, with 8 bases separating them. This CDR3 spans 14 amino acids. The V gene's germline CDR1 is MNHNS and CDR2 SASEGT. In DNA form, the CDR3 reads TGTGCCAGCAGTGAAGCAGGGGTGGACTATGGCTACACCTTC. It encodes CASSEAGVDYGYTF.

In this sample, this clonotype turned up a few times. The chain recombines TRBV28 with TRBJ1-2; possibly TRBD1 for D (5 bases). The CDR3 totals 16 residues. Germline V CDR1 and CDR2: MDHEN, SYDVKM. Trimming stripped 3 bases from V and 7 bases from J, with 21 bases between. This CDR3 reads CASSLGYRRVGGGYTF. Here the CDR3 DNA reads TGTGCCAGCAGTTTGGGGTATCGCAGGGTGGGCGGTGGCTACACCTTC.

In its sample, this clonotype was seen a few times. V gene TRBV2 combines with J gene TRBJ2-2; D remains ambiguous. CDR1 is SNHLY and CDR2 is FYNNEI in the germline V gene. The CDR3 is made up of 13 amino acids. V was cut by 4 bases and J by 5 bases, with 8 bases left in between. The CDR3 reads CASSVAVTGELFF. The CDR3 DNA follows: TGTGCCAGCAGTGTTGCAGTTACCGGGGAGCTGTTTTTT. The full variable domain, completed using reference TRBV2 and TRBJ2-2, is EPEVTQTPSHQVTQMGQEVILRCVPISNHLYFYWYRQILGQKVEFLVSFYNNEISEKSEIFDDQFSVERPDGSNFTLKIRSTKLEDSAMYFCASSVAVTGELFFGEGSRLTVL.

This clonotype was counted only a few times. This chain joins TRBV10-1 and TRBJ1-1, with D perhaps TRBD1 (5 bases). V shed 4 bases and J shed 5 bases, with 14 bases lying between them. This CDR3 is 14 amino acids long. Germline loops: CDR1 WNHNN, CDR2 SYGVQD (reference sequence). The CDR3 DNA sequence: TGCGCCAGCAGTGTAGGCAGGGATGCAACTGAAGCTTTCTTT. This sequence encodes CASSVGRDATEAFF.

The genes are TRBV23-1 and TRBJ1-3; 7 nucleotides line up with TRBD1. TRBV23-1 is designated an ORF whose function remains uncertain. This CDR3 has 18 amino acids. Trimming at V came to 2 bases and at J to 0 bases, leaving 10 bases not matched to a gene. CDR3 protein: CASSQGSDRINSGNTIYF. The CDR3 coding sequence is TGCGCCAGCAGTCAAGGGTCGGACAGGATTAACTCTGGAAACACCATATATTTT.